Listed here are 24 T cell receptor beta chains from one sample, sequenced in a study of beta chain features in type 1 diabetes. These TCRs' antigens remain unknown. Study results and caveats: People with Type 1 diabetes carried modestly yet significantly shorter TCRB CDR3s in all four CD4+ subsets.

The study reverse transcribed the entire isolated RNA, so it sequenced expressed TCRB transcripts. The method was immunoSEQ multiplex PCR; TCRdb's version includes in-frame clones alone and lacks a portion of them. The sample lists around 150,000 clones, just over 8% seen once, with more than 0.45% in the top ten. The specimen sequenced was central memory CD4+ T cells from blood. All receptors derive from a woman aged 18-29 years with type 1 diabetes.

This clone has a handful of counts. This chain uses TRBV4-2 with TRBJ1-4, with 8 positions matching TRBD1. After removal of 4 bases from V and 8 bases from J, the junction contained 9 bases not matched to a gene. This CDR3 region has 15 residues. Germline values: CDR1 LGHNA, CDR2 YNFKEQ. The CDR3 protein is CASSPLPGQDEKLFF. The CDR3 region has the DNA TGTGCCAGCAGCCCCCTACCGGGACAGGACGAAAAACTGTTTTTT.

This clone was observed a few times. The chain carries TRBV29-1 and TRBJ2-2; D not certain. The germline V gene encodes CDR1 SQVTM and CDR2 ANQGSEA. The V end lost 4 bases, the J end lost 6 bases, and 15 bases lay between the germline ends. The CDR3 has 14 amino acids. For the CDR3, the DNA is TGCAGCGTTGCCCCGGTGCAAACAGCCGGGGAGCTGTTTTTT. It is translated as CSVAPVQTAGELFF.

This clone was counted many times. The rearrangement links TRBV19 to TRBJ1-2; no clear D gene. Germline assignment: CDR1 LNHDA and CDR2 SQIVND (reference sequence). The length of the CDR3 is 13 residues. Trimming removed 6 bases from V and 3 bases from J, with 11 bases in between. CDR3 DNA: TGTGCCAGTAGAAACGGTTACGACTATGGCTACACCTTC. Translated, it gives CASRNGYDYGYTF. Full variable domain (outside the CDR3, taken from reference TRBV19 and TRBJ1-2): DGGITQSPKYLFRKEGQNVTLSCEQNLNHDAMYWYRQDPGQGLRLIYYSQIVNDFQKGDIAEGYSVSREKKESFPLTVTSAQKNPTAFYLCASRNGYDYGYTFGSGTRLTVV.

This clone was seen a few times. The chain couples TRBV30 to TRBJ2-5; no definite D call. CDR3 length: 11 residues. Trimming left V 4 bases short and J 5 bases short, with 8 bases between. Per germline, CDR1 GTSNPN and CDR2 SVGIG (reference sequence). Here the CDR3 reads CAWKRLETQYF. CDR3 DNA: TGTGCCTGGAAGAGGTTGGAGACCCAGTACTTC.

The chain carries TRBV11-2 and TRBJ1-2; 11 bases are a match to TRBD1. This CDR3 has 14 amino acids. Germline CDR1 and CDR2: SGHAT and FQNNGV. The V gene end was trimmed by 3 bases and the J gene end by 8 bases; junction bases not matched to a gene: 5. CDR3 amino acids: CASSLGQGDGGYTF. Written as DNA, the CDR3 is TGTGCCAGCAGCTTGGGACAGGGGGATGGGGGCTACACCTTC.

This sequence joins TRBV4-1 and TRBJ2-1; 12 positions agree with TRBD2. Germline trimming cut 10 bases from V and 7 bases from J; bases unmatched to any gene: 14. Germline CDR1 is MGHRA and CDR2 is YSYEKL. The length of the CDR3 is 16 residues. The CDR3 loop reads CAITLGLAGFVNEQFF. The CDR3 nucleotides are TGCGCCATCACCCTCGGACTAGCGGGATTCGTGAATGAGCAGTTCTTC.

This sequence joins TRBV6-1 and TRBJ2-7, with D tentatively TRBD2 (5 bases). Germline CDR1 is MNHNS and CDR2 is SASEGT. The CDR3 extends over 13 amino acids. V lost 7 bases, J lost 2 bases, and 12 bases lay in between. CDR3 region: CASTPGSPYEQYF. CDR3 DNA: TGTGCCAGCACCCCGGGGTCACCCTACGAGCAGTACTTC.

The gene calls are TRBV29-1 and TRBJ2-5; 11 bases map to TRBD2. In germline, CDR1 is SQVTM, CDR2 ANQGSEA. The junction had 3 bases not matched to a gene; V was cut back by 5 bases and J by 1 base. There are 14 residues in the CDR3. The CDR3 here is CSVLAGGGQETQYF. The CDR3 DNA reads TGCAGCGTTTTAGCGGGAGGGGGCCAAGAGACCCAGTACTTC. The full variable domain, with the rest looked up from reference TRBV29-1 and TRBJ2-5, is SAVISQKPSRDICQRGTSLTIQCQVDSQVTMMFWYRQQPGQSLTLIATANQGSEATYESGFVIDKFPISRPNLTFSTLTVSNMSPEDSSIYLCSVLAGGGQETQYFGPGTRLLVL.

This clone was observed a few times. This chain joins TRBV19 and TRBJ1-1, with TRBD1 as a possible D gene (5 bases). Germline assignment: CDR1 LNHDA and CDR2 SQIVND (reference sequence). CDR3 length: 14 residues. The V gene lost 5 bases and the J gene lost 4 bases, with 14 bases spanning the gap. The CDR3 is CASSPHAGRTEAFF. Written as DNA, the CDR3 is TGTGCCAGTAGTCCCCATGCAGGGCGCACTGAAGCTTTCTTT.

This clone was observed a handful of times. The genes are TRBV14 and TRBJ2-3; a possible D gene is TRBD2 (5 bases). Trimming took 4 bases from V and 5 from J, leaving 19 bases between them. The V gene's germline CDR1 is SGHDN and CDR2 FVKESK. This CDR3 has 16 residues. The CDR3 region has the DNA TGTGCCAGCAGCCCCGGGGATATGATCGGGTTAGATACGCAGTATTTT. Amino acid sequence: CASSPGDMIGLDTQYF.

There are a few counts of this clone. The V call is TRBV13, the J call TRBJ1-3; 7 bases align to TRBD1. The germline V gene has CDR1 PRHDT and CDR2 FYEKMQ (reference sequence). CDR3 length: 16 amino acids. The V and J ends lost 6 bases and 2 bases, in that order; junction bases with no gene match: 10. CDR3 loop: CASSRTYRGTGNTIYF. The DNA of the CDR3 is TGTGCCAGCAGTCGGACATACAGGGGCACTGGAAACACCATATATTTT.

This clone was seen only a few times. The chain has TRBV28 and TRBJ2-7; TRBD2 agrees at 8 bases. V lost 8 bases, J lost 4 bases, and 13 bases stayed unmatched. This CDR3 region has 15 residues. Germline CDR1 reads MDHEN; CDR2 reads SYDVKM. This CDR3 is CASRFQGGLGYEQYF. DNA for the CDR3: TGTGCCAGCCGATTCCAAGGGGGACTAGGTTACGAGCAGTACTTC.

This clone has more than one count but fewer than ten. Compared with germline, one end of the junction differs, possibly owing to a read error. This chain joins TRBV7-2 and TRBJ2-3; tentative D call: TRBD2 (5 bases). In germline, CDR1 is SGHTA, CDR2 FQGNSA. This CDR3 has 15 residues. CDR3 nucleotide sequence: TGCGCCAGCAGCCAAGAAAGGAGGCCGGCAGATACGCAGTATTTT. It specifies CASSQERRPADTQYF.

This clone was seen a handful of times. The genes are TRBV19 and TRBJ2-7, with a tentative D call TRBD2 (6 bases). V was clipped by 3 bases and J by 8 bases, with 17 bases between them. Per the germline V gene, CDR1 is LNHDA and CDR2 is SQIVND (reference sequence). CDR3 length: 14 amino acids. The CDR3 DNA is TGTGCCAGTAGTATTAGTGCAGGAGGGCAAAAGCAGTACTTC. Protein: CASSISAGGQKQYF.

This clone appeared a few times. The chain is built from TRBV13 and TRBJ1-2, with 7 bases matching TRBD1. Unmatched junction bases numbered 6, after V lost 5 bases and J lost 0 bases. The CDR3 is made up of 15 amino acids. Germline V gene data show CDR1 as PRHDT and CDR2 as FYEKMQ (reference sequence). The DNA for the CDR3 is TGTGCCAGCAGCCTTCGACAGGGCTCTAACTATGGCTACACCTTC. This codes for CASSLRQGSNYGYTF. The whole variable domain, filled in from reference TRBV13 and TRBJ1-2, reads AAGVIQSPRHLIKEKRETATLKCYPIPRHDTVYWYQQGPGQDPQFLISFYEKMQSDKGSIPDRFSAQQFSDYHSELNMSSLELGDSALYFCASSLRQGSNYGYTFGSGTRLTVV.

This clone was observed a few times. The chain combines TRBV9 with TRBJ2-7, with TRBD1 matching 7 bases. This CDR3 has 15 amino acids. Germline CDR1 is SGDLS and CDR2 is YYNGEE. V lost 0 bases and J lost 3; bases outside the gene matches: 6. CDR3 nucleotides: TGTGCCAGCAGCGTAGGGGGGACAGACTTCTACGAGCAGTACTTC. Protein product: CASSVGGTDFYEQYF.

Only a few counts were recorded for this clone. The gene calls are TRBV2 and TRBJ2-7; 8 bases align to TRBD2. This CDR3 is 14 amino acids long. Germline-derived CDR1 and CDR2 are SNHLY and FYNNEI. The junction had 10 bases not matched to a gene; V was cut back by 7 bases and J by 5 bases. CDR3 protein: CASTGTRSVHEQYF. DNA for the CDR3: TGTGCCAGCACCGGGACTAGAAGTGTCCACGAGCAGTACTTC.

The chain joins TRBV7-9 to TRBJ1-6; no clear D. V lost 5 bases to trimming and J lost 14 bases, with 10 bases between them. Germline V gene data show CDR1 as SEHNR and CDR2 as FQNEAQ (reference sequence). The CDR3 extends over 11 amino acids. The CDR3 sequence is CASSGDGSLHF. The CDR3, as DNA: TGTGCCAGCAGCGGCGACGGGTCCCTCCACTTT. Drawing the rest from reference TRBV7-9 and TRBJ1-6, the complete variable domain is DTGVSQNPRHKITKRGQNVTFRCDPISEHNRLYWYRQTLGQGPEFLTYFQNEAQLEKSRLLSDRFSAERPKGSFSTLEIQRTEQGDSAMYLCASSGDGSLHFGNGTRLTVT.

This clone has just a few counts. The V gene is TRBV7-2, the J gene TRBJ2-3, with TRBD2 matching over 9 bases. The germline V gene encodes CDR1 SGHTA and CDR2 FQGNSA. The CDR3 spans 15 residues. V lost 1 base to trimming and J lost 5 bases; unmatched junction nucleotides: 4. This chain's CDR3 is CASSLGTAGGDTQYF. For the CDR3, the DNA is TGTGCCAGCAGCTTAGGAACAGCGGGGGGAGATACGCAGTATTTT.

This clone has just a few counts. The chain carries TRBV6-5 and TRBJ1-1; D possibly corresponds to TRBD1 (6 bases). The CDR3 sequence is 14 residues long. V was shortened by 7 bases and J by 1 base, with 13 bases between the two germline ends. CDR1 is MNHEY, CDR2 SVGAGI, per germline. CDR3 sequence: CASTRTASNTEAFF. Written as DNA, the CDR3 is TGTGCCAGCACACGGACAGCGTCGAACACTGAAGCTTTCTTT.

This clone was found a few times. The chain joins TRBV4-3 to TRBJ1-4; D gene uncertain. Germline V lookup: CDR1 LGHNA, CDR2 YSLEER. Trimming pared 0 bases from V and 8 bases from J, leaving 16 bases between. The CDR3 is 16 amino acids. Written as DNA, the CDR3 is TGCGCCAGCAGCCAAGAACTAGCGGTAGTGTACGAAAAACTGTTTTTT. Its translation: CASSQELAVVYEKLFF.

The genes are TRBV7-2 and TRBJ1-1, with no clear D. V was trimmed by 0 bases and J by 7 bases, leaving 9 bases between them. The V gene's germline CDR1 is SGHTA and CDR2 FQGNSA. The CDR3 spans 13 residues. The CDR3 DNA is TGTGCCAGCAGCTTAGCGCGATTAGATGAAGCTTTCTTT. This encodes CASSLARLDEAFF.

This chain joins TRBV6-6 and TRBJ2-2; D gene ambiguous. Deletions cut 6 bases from V and 7 bases from J, with 12 bases between. This CDR3 is 13 amino acids long. The germline V gene has CDR1 MNHNY and CDR2 SVGAGI (reference sequence). In DNA form, the CDR3 reads TGTGCCAGCAGACCCGCGAGTCTCGGGGAGCTGTTTTTT. Its translation is CASRPASLGELFF.

This clone turned up a few times. The chain couples TRBV29-1 to TRBJ2-5; 14 bases match TRBD2. This CDR3 region has 14 residues. Germline CDR1 reads SQVTM; CDR2 reads ANQGSEA. V trimming: 7 bases; J trimming: 2 bases; junction bases outside the gene matches: 3. In DNA form, the CDR3 reads TGCAGCGCTAGACTAGCGGGAGGGCAAGAGACCCAGTACTTC. As protein: CSARLAGGQETQYF.